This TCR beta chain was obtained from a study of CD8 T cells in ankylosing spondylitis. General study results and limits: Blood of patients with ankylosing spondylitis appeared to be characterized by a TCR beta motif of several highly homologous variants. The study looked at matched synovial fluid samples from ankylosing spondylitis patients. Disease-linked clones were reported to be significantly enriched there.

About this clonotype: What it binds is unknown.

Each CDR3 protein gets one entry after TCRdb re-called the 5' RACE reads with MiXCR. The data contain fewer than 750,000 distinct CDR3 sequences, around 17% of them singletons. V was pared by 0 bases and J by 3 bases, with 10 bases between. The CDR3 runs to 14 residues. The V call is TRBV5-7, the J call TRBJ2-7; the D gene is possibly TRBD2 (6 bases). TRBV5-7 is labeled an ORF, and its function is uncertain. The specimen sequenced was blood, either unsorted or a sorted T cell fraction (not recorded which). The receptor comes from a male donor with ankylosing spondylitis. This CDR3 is CASSLAQDYYEQYF. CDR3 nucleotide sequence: TGTGCCAGCAGCTTGGCACAGGACTACTACGAGCAGTACTTC.